This TCR beta chain originates from a study of T cells in narcolepsy listed by TCRdb under 2018. Regarding the study in general: Patients with narcolepsy type 1 or type 2 (NT1, NT2) were enrolled in the study together with healthy control donors. The study sought autoreactive T cells targeting hypocretin neuron self-antigens (hypocretin, TRIB2) in narcolepsy patients, using TCR Vbeta sequencing to track clonotypes in blood and CSF.

For TCR Vbeta sequencing, memory CD4+ T cells were sorted ex vivo from the peripheral blood of both healthy controls and narcolepsy patients. The library was obtained by the immunoSEQ multiplex PCR assay. TCRdb stores this immuneACCESS table with in-frame sequences only. Part of the clones is absent; in the studies checked, under half of the shortfall reflects unresolved V genes, and no reason is known for the rest. The table for this sample lists roughly 35,000 clones; about 85% of them were counted only once. 1.5% to 2% of the sample rests with the top ten. On this clone: Its recognized antigen is unknown. The sample holds no much larger clone one base away, and base qualities are not on file.

Broader findings and caveats from the paper: Plots comparing CSF and blood CD4+ T cell clonotypes from the same patient highlighted HCRT-specific and TRIB2-specific autoreactive clonotypes. Numbers of sequenced blood memory CD4+ clonotypes were comparable, with averages of about 37,000 in patients and roughly 33,000 in controls. According to the report, autoreactive clonotypes were detected serially in the blood of the same patients and of different patients, but not in healthy controls. Some blood memory CD4+ repertoires from patients and controls contained no sequences matching autoreactive T cell clones.

The sample taken for sequencing was CD45RA- memory CD4+ T cells from PBMCs. This specimen's cell subset or site label, per the study, means: memory T cells sorted ex vivo from peripheral blood. The clonotype was recovered from a human donor with narcolepsy.

The CDR3 here reads CASGNYGYTF. The DNA sequence is as follows: TGTGCCAGCGGTAACTATGGCTACACCTTC. The rearranged chain carries TRBV25-1 and TRBJ1-2; the D gene cannot be resolved reliably. The CDR3 covers 10 residues, taking in both the cysteine and the phenylalanine. Left in the record is the CDR3 DNA by itself, 30 bases read in frame from the first base. The germline V gene gives CDR1 as MGHDK and CDR2 as SYGVNS. The V end loses 8 bases and the J end loses 1 base, and a stretch of 2 bases separates them.